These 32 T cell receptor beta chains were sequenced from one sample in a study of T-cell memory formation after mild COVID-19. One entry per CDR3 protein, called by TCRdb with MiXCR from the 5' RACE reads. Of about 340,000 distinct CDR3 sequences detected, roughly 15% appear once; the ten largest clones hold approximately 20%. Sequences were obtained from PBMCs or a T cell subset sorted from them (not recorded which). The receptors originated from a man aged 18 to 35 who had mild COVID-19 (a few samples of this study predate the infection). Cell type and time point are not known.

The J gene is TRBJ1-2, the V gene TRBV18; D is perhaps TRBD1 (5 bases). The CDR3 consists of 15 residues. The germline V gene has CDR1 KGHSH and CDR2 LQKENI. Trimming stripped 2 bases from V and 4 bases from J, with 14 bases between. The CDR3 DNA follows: TGTGCCAGCTCACCAACCAGGGATTTCTTCTATGGCTACACCTTC. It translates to CASSPTRDFFYGYTF.

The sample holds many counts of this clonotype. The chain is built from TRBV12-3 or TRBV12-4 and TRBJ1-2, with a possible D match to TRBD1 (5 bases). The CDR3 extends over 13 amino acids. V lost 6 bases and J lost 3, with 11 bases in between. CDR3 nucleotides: TGTGCCAGCAGCTTAAGGGGCGACTATGGCTACACCTTC. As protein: CASSLRGDYGYTF.

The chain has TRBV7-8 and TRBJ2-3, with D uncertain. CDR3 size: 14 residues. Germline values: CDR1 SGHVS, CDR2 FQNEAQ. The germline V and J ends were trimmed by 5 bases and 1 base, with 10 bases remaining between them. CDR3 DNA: TGTGCCAGCAGCCCGTACGTGGGCACAGATACGCAGTATTTT. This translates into CASSPYVGTDTQYF.

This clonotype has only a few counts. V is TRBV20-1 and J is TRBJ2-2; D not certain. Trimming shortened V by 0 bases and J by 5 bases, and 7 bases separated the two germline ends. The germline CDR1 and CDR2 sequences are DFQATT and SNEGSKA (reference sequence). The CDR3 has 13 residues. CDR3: CSARDPSTGELFF. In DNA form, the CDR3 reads TGCAGTGCTAGAGATCCAAGTACCGGGGAGCTGTTTTTT.

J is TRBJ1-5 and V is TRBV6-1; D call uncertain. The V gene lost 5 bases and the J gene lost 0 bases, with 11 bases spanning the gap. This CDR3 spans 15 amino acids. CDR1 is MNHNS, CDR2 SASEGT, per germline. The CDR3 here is CASSLERNSNQPQHF. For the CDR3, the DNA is TGTGCCAGCAGTTTAGAAAGGAATAGCAATCAGCCCCAGCATTTT.

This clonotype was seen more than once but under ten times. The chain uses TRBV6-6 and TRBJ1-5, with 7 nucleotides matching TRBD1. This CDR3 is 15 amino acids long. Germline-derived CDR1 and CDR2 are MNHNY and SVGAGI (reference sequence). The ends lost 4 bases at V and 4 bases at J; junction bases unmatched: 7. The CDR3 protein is CASSSLDRPNQPQHF. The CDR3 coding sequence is TGTGCCAGCAGTTCCCTGGACAGGCCTAATCAGCCCCAGCATTTT.

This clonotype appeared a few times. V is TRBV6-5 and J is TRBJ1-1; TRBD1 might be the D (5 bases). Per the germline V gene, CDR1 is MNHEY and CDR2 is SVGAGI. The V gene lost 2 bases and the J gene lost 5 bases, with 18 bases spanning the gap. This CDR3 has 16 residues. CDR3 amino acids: CASSYGLGGGETEAFF. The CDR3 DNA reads TGTGCCAGCAGTTACGGCCTTGGGGGGGGAGAAACTGAAGCTTTCTTT.

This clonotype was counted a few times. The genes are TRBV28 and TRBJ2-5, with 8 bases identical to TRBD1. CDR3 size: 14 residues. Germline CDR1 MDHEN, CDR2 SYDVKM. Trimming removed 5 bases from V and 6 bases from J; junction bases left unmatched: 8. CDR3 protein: CASSRTGNLQTQYF. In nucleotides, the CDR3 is TGTGCCAGCAGTAGGACAGGGAATCTACAGACCCAGTACTTC.

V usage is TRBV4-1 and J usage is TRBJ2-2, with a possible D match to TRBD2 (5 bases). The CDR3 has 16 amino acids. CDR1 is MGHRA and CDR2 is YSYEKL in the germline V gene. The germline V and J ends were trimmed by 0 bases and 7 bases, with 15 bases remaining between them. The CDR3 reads CASSQEFPGWNGELFF. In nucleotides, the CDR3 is TGCGCCAGCAGCCAAGAGTTTCCGGGGTGGAACGGGGAGCTGTTTTTT.

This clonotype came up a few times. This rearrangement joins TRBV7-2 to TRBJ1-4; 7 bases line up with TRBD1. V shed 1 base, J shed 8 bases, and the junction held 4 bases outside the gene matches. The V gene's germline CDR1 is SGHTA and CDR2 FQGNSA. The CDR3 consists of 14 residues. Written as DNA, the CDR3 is TGTGCCAGCAGCTTAGACAGGGGAAGAGAAAAACTGTTTTTT. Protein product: CASSLDRGREKLFF.

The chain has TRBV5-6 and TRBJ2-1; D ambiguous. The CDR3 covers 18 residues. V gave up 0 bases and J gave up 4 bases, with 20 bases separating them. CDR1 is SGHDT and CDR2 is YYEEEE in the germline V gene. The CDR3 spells CASSLDRSSRLTYNEQFF. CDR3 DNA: TGTGCCAGCAGCTTGGATCGGAGTAGTAGGTTGACGTACAATGAGCAGTTCTTC.

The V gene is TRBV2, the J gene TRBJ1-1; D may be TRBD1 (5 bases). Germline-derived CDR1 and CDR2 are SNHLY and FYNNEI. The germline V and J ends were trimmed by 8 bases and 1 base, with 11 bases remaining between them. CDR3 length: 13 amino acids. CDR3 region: CASRTDTNTEAFF. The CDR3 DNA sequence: TGTGCCAGCCGCACGGACACGAACACTGAAGCTTTCTTT.

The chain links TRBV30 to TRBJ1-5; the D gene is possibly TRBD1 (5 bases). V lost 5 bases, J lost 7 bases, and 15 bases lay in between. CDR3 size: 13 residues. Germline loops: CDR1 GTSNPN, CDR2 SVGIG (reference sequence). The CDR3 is CAWGGQGEQPQHF. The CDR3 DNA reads TGTGCCTGGGGAGGGCAGGGCGAACAGCCCCAGCATTTT.

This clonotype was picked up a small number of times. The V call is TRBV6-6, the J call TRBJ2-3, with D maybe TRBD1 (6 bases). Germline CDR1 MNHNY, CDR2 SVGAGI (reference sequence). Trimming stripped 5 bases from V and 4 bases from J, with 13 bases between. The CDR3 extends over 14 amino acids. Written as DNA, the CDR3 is TGTGCCAGCAGTCGTCGACAGGACCCAGATACGCAGTATTTT. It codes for CASSRRQDPDTQYF.

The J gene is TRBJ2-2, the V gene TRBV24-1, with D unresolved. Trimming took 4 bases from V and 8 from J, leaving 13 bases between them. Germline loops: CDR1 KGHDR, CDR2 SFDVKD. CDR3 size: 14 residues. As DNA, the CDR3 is TGTGCCACCAGTGAACCGACCCCGACTGGGGAGCTGTTTTTT. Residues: CATSEPTPTGELFF.

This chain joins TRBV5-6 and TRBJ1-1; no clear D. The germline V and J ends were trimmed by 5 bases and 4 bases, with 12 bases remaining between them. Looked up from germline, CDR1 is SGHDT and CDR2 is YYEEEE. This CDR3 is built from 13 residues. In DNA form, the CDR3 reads TGTGCCAGCAGGCCTGGACTGGCCACTGAAGCTTTCTTT. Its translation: CASRPGLATEAFF.

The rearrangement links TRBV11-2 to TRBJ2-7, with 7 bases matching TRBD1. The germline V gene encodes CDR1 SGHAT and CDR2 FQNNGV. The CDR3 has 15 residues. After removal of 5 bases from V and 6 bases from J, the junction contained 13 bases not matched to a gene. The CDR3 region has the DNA TGTGCCAGCAGCCTTACAGGGGCGCAGTGGAGCGAGCAGTACGTC. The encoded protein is CASSLTGAQWSEQYV.

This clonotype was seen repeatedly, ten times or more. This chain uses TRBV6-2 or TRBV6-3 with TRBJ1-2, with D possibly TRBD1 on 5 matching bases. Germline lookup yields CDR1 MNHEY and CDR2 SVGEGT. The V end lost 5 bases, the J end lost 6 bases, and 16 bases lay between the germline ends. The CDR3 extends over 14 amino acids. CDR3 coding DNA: TGTGCCAGCAGTGCCCGGCAGGGTTCGGATGGCTACACCTTC. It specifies CASSARQGSDGYTF.

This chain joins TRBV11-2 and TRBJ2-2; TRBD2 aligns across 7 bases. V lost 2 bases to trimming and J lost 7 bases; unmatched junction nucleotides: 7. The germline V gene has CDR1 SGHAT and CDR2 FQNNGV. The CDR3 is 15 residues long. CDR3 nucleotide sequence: TGTGCCAGCAGCTTATTGGGAGGGCGGAGCGGGGAGCTGTTTTTT. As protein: CASSLLGGRSGELFF.

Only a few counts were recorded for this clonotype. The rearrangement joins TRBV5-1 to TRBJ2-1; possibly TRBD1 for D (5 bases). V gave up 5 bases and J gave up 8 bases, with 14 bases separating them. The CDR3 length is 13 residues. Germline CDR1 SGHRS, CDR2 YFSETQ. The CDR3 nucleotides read TGCGCCAGCAGGGGCAGGGTTGTGTATGAGCAGTTCTTC. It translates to CASRGRVVYEQFF.

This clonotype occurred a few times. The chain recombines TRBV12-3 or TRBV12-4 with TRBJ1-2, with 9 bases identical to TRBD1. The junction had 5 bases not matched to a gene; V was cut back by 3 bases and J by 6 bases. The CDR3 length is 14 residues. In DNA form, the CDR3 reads TGTGCCAGCAGTTTTATACAGGGGGCGAATGGCTACACCTTC. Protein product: CASSFIQGANGYTF.

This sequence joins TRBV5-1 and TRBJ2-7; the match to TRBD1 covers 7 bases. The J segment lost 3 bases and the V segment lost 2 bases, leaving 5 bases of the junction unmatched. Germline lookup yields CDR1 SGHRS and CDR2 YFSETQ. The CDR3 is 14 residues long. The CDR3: CASSFTGALYEQYF. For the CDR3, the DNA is TGCGCCAGCAGCTTCACAGGGGCCCTCTACGAGCAGTACTTC.

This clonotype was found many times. The DNA for the CDR3 is TGCGCCAGCAGCTTGACCCGGGACAGGGTTATGAATGAGCAGTTCTTC. Protein product: CASSLTRDRVMNEQFF. V is TRBV5-1 and J is TRBJ2-1; TRBD1 agrees at 9 bases. After removal of 1 base from V and 7 bases from J, the junction contained 9 bases not matched to a gene. This CDR3 has 16 residues. Germline-derived CDR1 and CDR2 are SGHRS and YFSETQ. The full variable domain, its missing parts supplied by reference TRBV5-1 and TRBJ2-1, is KAGVTQTPRYLIKTRGQQVTLSCSPISGHRSVSWYQQTPGQGLQFLFEYFSETQRNKGNFPGRFSGRQFSNSRSEMNVSTLELGDSALYLCASSLTRDRVMNEQFFGPGTRLTVL.

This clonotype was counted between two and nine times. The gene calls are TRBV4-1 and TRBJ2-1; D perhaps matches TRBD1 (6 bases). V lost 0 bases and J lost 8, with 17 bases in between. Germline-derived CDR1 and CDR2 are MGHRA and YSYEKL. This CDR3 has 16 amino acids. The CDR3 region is CASSQEGAARRDEQFF. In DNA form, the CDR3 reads TGCGCCAGCAGCCAAGAGGGGGCTGCGCGTAGGGATGAGCAGTTCTTC.

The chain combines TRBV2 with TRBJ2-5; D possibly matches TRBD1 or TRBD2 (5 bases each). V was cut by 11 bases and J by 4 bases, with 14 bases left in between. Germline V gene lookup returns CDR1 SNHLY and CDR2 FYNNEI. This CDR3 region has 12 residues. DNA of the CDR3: TGTGCCGAGAGGGGCGCCGGAGAGACCCAGTACTTC. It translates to CAERGAGETQYF.

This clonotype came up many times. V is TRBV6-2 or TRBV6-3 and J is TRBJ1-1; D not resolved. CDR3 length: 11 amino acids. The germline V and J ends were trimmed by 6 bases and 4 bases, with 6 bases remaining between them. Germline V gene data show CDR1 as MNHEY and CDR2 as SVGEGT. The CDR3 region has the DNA TGTGCCAGCAGGGGAGGCACTGAAGCTTTCTTT. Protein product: CASRGGTEAFF.

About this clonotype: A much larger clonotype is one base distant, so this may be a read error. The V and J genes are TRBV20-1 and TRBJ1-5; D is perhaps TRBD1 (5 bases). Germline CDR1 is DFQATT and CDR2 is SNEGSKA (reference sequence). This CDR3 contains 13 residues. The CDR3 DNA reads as TGCAGTGATAGAGGCAGGGAATATCAGCCCCAGCATTTT. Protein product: CSDRGREYQPQHF.

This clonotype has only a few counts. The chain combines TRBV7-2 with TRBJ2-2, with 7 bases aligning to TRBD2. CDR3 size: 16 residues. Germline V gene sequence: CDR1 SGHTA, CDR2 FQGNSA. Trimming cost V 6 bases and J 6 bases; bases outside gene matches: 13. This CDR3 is CASRLAGGSGSGELFF. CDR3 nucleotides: TGTGCCAGCAGGTTGGCCGGGGGGTCGGGTTCCGGGGAGCTGTTTTTT.

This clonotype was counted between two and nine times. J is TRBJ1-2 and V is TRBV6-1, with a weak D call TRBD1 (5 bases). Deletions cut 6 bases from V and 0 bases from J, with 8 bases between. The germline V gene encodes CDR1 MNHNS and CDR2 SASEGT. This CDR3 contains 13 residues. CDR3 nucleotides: TGTGCCAGCAGCAGGGATGCTAACTATGGCTACACCTTC. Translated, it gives CASSRDANYGYTF.

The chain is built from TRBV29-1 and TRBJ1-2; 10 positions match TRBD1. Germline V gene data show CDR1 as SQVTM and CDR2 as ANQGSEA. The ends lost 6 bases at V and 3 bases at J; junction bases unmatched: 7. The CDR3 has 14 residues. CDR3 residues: CSVLLGTGDYGYTF. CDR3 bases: TGCAGCGTACTCCTCGGGACAGGGGACTATGGCTACACCTTC.

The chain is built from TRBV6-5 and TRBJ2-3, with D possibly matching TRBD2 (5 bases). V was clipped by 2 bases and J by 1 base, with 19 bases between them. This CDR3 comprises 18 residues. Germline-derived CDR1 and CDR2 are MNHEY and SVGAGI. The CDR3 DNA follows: TGTGCCAGCAGTTACGGTTTTCGGGCCAGCGGAGGCACAGATACGCAGTATTTT. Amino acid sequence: CASSYGFRASGGTDTQYF.

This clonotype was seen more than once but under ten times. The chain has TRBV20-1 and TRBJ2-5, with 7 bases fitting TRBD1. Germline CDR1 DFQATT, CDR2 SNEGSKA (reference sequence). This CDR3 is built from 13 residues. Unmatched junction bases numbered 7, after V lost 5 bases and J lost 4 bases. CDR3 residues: CSAEGGAGETQYF. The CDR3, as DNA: TGCAGTGCTGAAGGGGGCGCGGGAGAGACCCAGTACTTC.